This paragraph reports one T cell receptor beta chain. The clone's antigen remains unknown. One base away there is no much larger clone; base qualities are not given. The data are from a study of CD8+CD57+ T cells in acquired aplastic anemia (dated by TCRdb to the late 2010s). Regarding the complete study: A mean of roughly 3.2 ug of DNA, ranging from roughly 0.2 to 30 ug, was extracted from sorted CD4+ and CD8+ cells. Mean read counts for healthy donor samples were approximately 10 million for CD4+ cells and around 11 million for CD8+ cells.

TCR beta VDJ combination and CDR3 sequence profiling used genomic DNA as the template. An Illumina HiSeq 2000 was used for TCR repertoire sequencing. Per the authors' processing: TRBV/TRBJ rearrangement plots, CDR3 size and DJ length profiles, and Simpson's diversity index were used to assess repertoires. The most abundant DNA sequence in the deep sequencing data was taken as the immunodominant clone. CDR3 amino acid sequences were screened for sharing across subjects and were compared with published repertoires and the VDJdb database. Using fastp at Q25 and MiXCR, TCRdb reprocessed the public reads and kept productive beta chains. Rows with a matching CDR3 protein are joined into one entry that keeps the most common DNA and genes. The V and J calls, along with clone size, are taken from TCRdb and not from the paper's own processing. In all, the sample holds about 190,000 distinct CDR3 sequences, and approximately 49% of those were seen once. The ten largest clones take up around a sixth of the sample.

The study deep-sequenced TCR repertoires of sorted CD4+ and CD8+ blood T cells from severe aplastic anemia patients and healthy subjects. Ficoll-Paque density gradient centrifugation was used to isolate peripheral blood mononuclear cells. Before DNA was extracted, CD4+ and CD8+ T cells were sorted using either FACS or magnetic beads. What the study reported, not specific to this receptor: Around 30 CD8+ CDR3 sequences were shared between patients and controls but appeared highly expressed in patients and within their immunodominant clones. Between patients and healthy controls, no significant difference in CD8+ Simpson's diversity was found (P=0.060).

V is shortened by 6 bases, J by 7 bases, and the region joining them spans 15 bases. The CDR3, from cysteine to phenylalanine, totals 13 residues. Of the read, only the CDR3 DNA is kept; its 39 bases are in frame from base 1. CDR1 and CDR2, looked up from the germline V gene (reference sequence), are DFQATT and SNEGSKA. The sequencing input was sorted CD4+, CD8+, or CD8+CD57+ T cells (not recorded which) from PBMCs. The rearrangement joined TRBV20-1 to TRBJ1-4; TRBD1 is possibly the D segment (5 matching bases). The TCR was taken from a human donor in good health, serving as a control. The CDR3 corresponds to CSAQGAVTEKLFF. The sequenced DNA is TGCAGTGCCCAAGGGGCGGTCACTGAAAAACTGTTTTTT.